This T cell receptor (beta chain) was captured in a study of cytomegalovirus exposure and HLA in healthy donors. About the study: The use of the same platform for the 100 to 150 validation repertoires and the approximately 670 first-cohort repertoires was reported by a later analysis.

The assay was immunoSEQ multiplex PCR, and TCRdb's table has in-frame clones only and misses some. The sample has under 250,000 clones; about 93% are singletons. About this clone itself: The antigen is undetermined.

Findings and caveats of the study: First-cohort TCR clusters were later found to tend to co-occur in the roughly 130 validation repertoires.

The V gene's germline CDR1 is SGHKS and CDR2 YYEKEE (reference sequence). CDR3 size: 15 residues. V lost 1 base and J lost 5, with 15 bases in between. The sequence was collected from a woman aged 18-29 years in good health and CMV-seronegative. The rearrangement joins TRBV5-5 to TRBJ2-5, with D perhaps TRBD2 (6 bases). The specimen sequenced was PBMCs. CDR3 amino acids: CASSLKRAGMETQYF. For the CDR3, the DNA is TGTGCCAGCAGCTTGAAAAGGGCGGGGATGGAGACCCAGTACTTC. The full variable domain, in which reference TRBV5-5 and TRBJ2-5 provide the parts outside the CDR3, is DAGVTQSPTHLIKTRGQQVTLRCSPISGHKSVSWYQQVLGQGPQFIFQYYEKEERGRGNFPDRFSARQFPNYSSELNVNALLLGDSALYLCASSLKRAGMETQYFGPGTRLLVL.